The 2 T cell receptor beta chains below all came from one sample that was sequenced in a study of identical twins. TCRdb called the 5' RACE reads again in MiXCR, with one record for every CDR3 protein. Of over 200,000 distinct CDR3 sequences listed, 6.5% are singletons. This same sample was also taken into another study, of T cells expressing NK-cell markers.

The specimen sequenced was CD8+ T cells sorted from blood. These receptors were obtained from a woman between 18 and 30 years old in good health.

This clonotype showed up many times. V is TRBV7-9 and J is TRBJ2-3, with D possibly TRBD2 on 6 matching bases. The V end was cut by 5 bases, the J end by 1 base, with 16 bases between. Germline loops: CDR1 SEHNR, CDR2 FQNEAQ (reference sequence). The CDR3 is 16 residues long. The CDR3 DNA is TGTGCCAGCAGCACCGGGCTAGCGACGCGCACAGATACGCAGTATTTT. It is translated as CASSTGLATRTDTQYF.

Regarding this clonotype: This could be a read error, since a much larger clone is one nucleotide away. The chain joins TRBV20-1 to TRBJ2-7; D assignment may be TRBD1 or TRBD2 (5 bases each). This CDR3 has 16 residues. Germline CDR1 reads DFQATT; CDR2 reads SNEGSKA (reference sequence). CDR3 nucleotides: TGCAGTGCTAGAGATGGGGCGAGACAGACTACCTACGGGCAGTACTTC. It codes for CSARDGARQTTYGQYF.